What follows are 23 T cell receptor beta chains derived from one specimen sequenced in a study of OX40 agonist ivuxolimab in advanced cancers. Sequencing used immunoSEQ multiplex PCR; TCRdb keeps in-frame clones, though not all of them. The table records 50,000 to 55,000 clones, 70% to 90% of them present only once. This specimen was CD4+ or CD8+ T cells sorted from blood, taken in a trial of the OX40 agonist ivuxolimab. The receptors derive from an adult with an advanced solid tumor such as melanoma, head and neck, liver or kidney cancer.

The chain is built from TRBV19 and TRBJ2-3; D is unclear. Trimming shortened V by 4 bases and J by 1 base, and 9 bases separated the two germline ends. Looked up from germline, CDR1 is LNHDA and CDR2 is SQIVND (reference sequence). The CDR3 covers 14 residues. The CDR3 loop is CASSTAEGTDTQYF. In DNA form, the CDR3 reads TGTGCCAGTAGTACGGCAGAAGGCACAGATACGCAGTATTTT.

The rearrangement uses TRBV27 and TRBJ2-7; D call uncertain. The CDR3 totals 15 residues. The V gene lost 6 bases and the J gene lost 1 base, with 16 bases spanning the gap. CDR1 MNHEY and CDR2 SMNVEV come from the germline V gene (reference sequence). The CDR3, as DNA: TGTGCCAGCAGCGCCACACATGCGATTTCCTACGAGCAGTACTTC. Protein product: CASSATHAISYEQYF.

V gene TRBV30 combines with J gene TRBJ1-5; D is uncertain. From germline, CDR1 is GTSNPN and CDR2 SVGIG (reference sequence). Between the trimmed V and J ends, which lost 5 bases and 0 bases, there was a span of 11 bases. This CDR3 region has 14 residues. The CDR3 DNA sequence: TGTGCCTGGGGCTTGGGTAATAGCAATCAGCCCCAGCATTTT. Protein sequence: CAWGLGNSNQPQHF.

CDR3 sequence reads: CASSRGRQETQYF. The CDR3 nucleotides are TGTGCCAGCAGCCGGGGCCGTCAAGAGACCCAGTACTTC. This sequence joins TRBV14 and TRBJ2-5, with D perhaps matching TRBD1 (5 bases). V was clipped by 4 bases and J by 2 bases, with 8 bases between them. The length of the CDR3 is 13 residues. Per germline, CDR1 SGHDN and CDR2 FVKESK.

This rearrangement joins TRBV27 to TRBJ2-1, with TRBD2 matching over 10 bases. The germline V gene has CDR1 MNHEY and CDR2 SMNVEV (reference sequence). J was trimmed by 3 bases and V by 3 bases; bases with no gene match: 5. There are 16 residues in the CDR3. CDR3: CASSLAASGGYNEQFF. Written as DNA, the CDR3 is TGTGCCAGCAGTTTGGCGGCTAGCGGGGGCTACAATGAGCAGTTCTTC.

A single count supports this clone. The chain is built from TRBV15 and TRBJ2-1; 8 bases match TRBD2. The germline V gene has CDR1 LNHNV and CDR2 YYDKDF (reference sequence). CDR3 length: 17 residues. J was trimmed by 6 bases and V by 6 bases; bases with no gene match: 16. The chain's CDR3 is CATRGGSGGPRGNEQFF. The CDR3 nucleotides read TGTGCCACCAGAGGAGGCTCGGGGGGGCCCAGGGGCAATGAGCAGTTCTTC.

Here the CDR3 DNA reads TGTGCCAGCAGCTCAAACTTTCTGCGGGCAGAGCAGTTCTTC. Translated: CASSSNFLRAEQFF. The chain uses TRBV7-2 and TRBJ2-1, with D perhaps matching TRBD2 (5 bases). V lost 4 bases, J lost 10 bases, and 17 bases lay in between. The germline V gene encodes CDR1 SGHTA and CDR2 FQGNSA. There are 14 residues in the CDR3.

The chain combines TRBV6-5 with TRBJ2-2, with D uncertain. From germline, CDR1 is MNHEY and CDR2 SVGAGI. V was cut by 7 bases and J by 5 bases, with 20 bases left in between. CDR3 length equals 16 residues. DNA of the CDR3: TGTGCCAGCACCTACTCTTTGGGTCGACCAACCGGGGAGCTGTTTTTT. Protein product: CASTYSLGRPTGELFF.

The chain recombines TRBV18 with TRBJ1-2; 12 nucleotides line up with TRBD1. Germline CDR1 reads KGHSH; CDR2 reads LQKENI. The CDR3 sequence is 14 residues long. The junction had 3 bases not matched to a gene; V was cut back by 6 bases and J by 4 bases. CDR3 coding DNA: TGTGCCAGCTCCGGGACAGGGGGCTCCTATGGCTACACCTTC. Its translation: CASSGTGGSYGYTF.

The chain uses TRBV29-1 and TRBJ2-2; D is undetermined. Per germline, CDR1 SQVTM and CDR2 ANQGSEA. The CDR3 runs to 13 residues. The V gene lost 0 bases and the J gene lost 1 base, with 3 bases spanning the gap. CDR3 nucleotides: TGCAGCGTTGAAGAAGTGAACACCGGGGAGCTGTTTTTT. Translation: CSVEEVNTGELFF.

This clone was detected only once. The chain joins TRBV11-2 to TRBJ2-1, with TRBD2 identical over 10 bases. Trimming took 8 bases from V and 5 from J; bases not matched to a gene: 6. CDR1 SGHAT and CDR2 FQNNGV come from the germline V gene. The CDR3 length is 14 residues. This CDR3 reads CASCLAGVDNEQFF. Here the CDR3 DNA reads TGTGCCAGCTGCCTAGCGGGGGTCGACAATGAGCAGTTCTTC.

The chain uses TRBV19 and TRBJ1-2; D gene unclear. Germline CDR1 and CDR2: LNHDA and SQIVND (reference sequence). V lost 1 base and J lost 2, with 11 bases in between. This CDR3 comprises 15 residues. CDR3 sequence: CASSIGWAGNYGYTF. The CDR3 DNA follows: TGTGCCAGTAGTATAGGCTGGGCAGGCAACTATGGCTACACCTTC.

The rearrangement joins TRBV6-4 to TRBJ2-3; 8 positions agree with TRBD2. The J segment lost 0 bases and the V segment lost 5 bases, leaving 1 base of the junction unmatched. This CDR3 has 14 amino acids. Germline CDR1 reads MRHNA; CDR2 reads SNTAGT. CDR3 in DNA: TGTGCCAGCAGTTCTAGCGGGAGCACAGATACGCAGTATTTT. Translating it yields CASSSSGSTDTQYF.

The chain has TRBV27 and TRBJ2-5; D possibly uses TRBD1 or TRBD2 (5 bases each). The CDR3 spans 16 residues. V dropped 4 bases and J dropped 7 bases, with 22 bases sitting between them. Germline V CDR1 and CDR2: MNHEY, SMNVEV (reference sequence). The CDR3 coding sequence is TGTGCCAGCAGTTCCTATGACAAAGGGGACGAGAGGACCCAGTACTTC. Translation gives CASSSYDKGDERTQYF.

The genes are TRBV11-3 and TRBJ2-1, with 9 bases lining up with TRBD2. The CDR3 spans 15 residues. V lost 3 bases to trimming and J lost 7 bases; unmatched junction nucleotides: 7. Looked up from germline, CDR1 is SGHNT and CDR2 is YENEEA. CDR3 bases: TGTGCCAGCAGCTTTGTTGCTAGCGGGGTTAATGAGCAGTTCTTC. It is translated as CASSFVASGVNEQFF.

The J gene is TRBJ1-2, the V gene TRBV10-3; a weak D match, TRBD1 (6 bases). This CDR3 has 14 residues. V was clipped by 2 bases and J by 5 bases, with 12 bases between them. Germline V CDR1 and CDR2: ENHRY, SYGVKD. The CDR3 sequence: CAISERRGGYGYTF. The CDR3 DNA follows: TGTGCCATCAGTGAGAGAAGGGGGGGTTATGGCTACACCTTC.

CDR3 nucleotide sequence: TGTGCCAGTAGTCCCGGGACTAGCGGACAGACCCAGTACTTC. Amino acid sequence: CASSPGTSGQTQYF. The chain combines TRBV19 with TRBJ2-5, with 11 bases aligning to TRBD2. Germline lookup yields CDR1 LNHDA and CDR2 SQIVND (reference sequence). This CDR3 comprises 14 residues. The V gene end was trimmed by 5 bases and the J gene end by 6 bases; junction bases not matched to a gene: 5. Looking up the rest from reference TRBV19 and TRBJ2-5 gives the full variable domain: DGGITQSPKYLFRKEGQNVTLSCEQNLNHDAMYWYRQDPGQGLRLIYYSQIVNDFQKGDIAEGYSVSREKKESFPLTVTSAQKNPTAFYLCASSPGTSGQTQYFGPGTRLLVL.

The V call is TRBV9, the J call TRBJ1-1; D remains unclear. Germline V gives CDR1 SGDLS, CDR2 YYNGEE. Trimming took off 3 bases at V and 1 base at J, with 10 bases between the two ends. The CDR3 loop spans 14 amino acids. The chain's CDR3 is CASSAAPENTEAFF. For the CDR3, the DNA is TGTGCCAGCAGCGCCGCGCCCGAGAACACTGAAGCTTTCTTT.

This chain connects TRBV7-9 to TRBJ2-7; TRBD1 agrees at 12 bases. Per the germline V gene, CDR1 is SEHNR and CDR2 is FQNEAQ (reference sequence). The CDR3 is 14 amino acids. J lost 6 bases, V lost 6 bases, and 6 bases had no gene match. Here the CDR3 DNA reads TGTGCCAGCAGATCCGGGACAGGGGGCAGCGAGCAGTACTTC. Translated, it gives CASRSGTGGSEQYF.

This chain joins TRBV18 and TRBJ2-5, with 8 nucleotides matching TRBD2. The germline gives CDR1 KGHSH, CDR2 LQKENI. J was trimmed by 5 bases and V by 6 bases; bases with no gene match: 17. The CDR3 has 17 amino acids. The CDR3: CASSPPGGLPIWETQYF. The CDR3 DNA follows: TGTGCCAGCTCCCCCCCGGGGGGGCTCCCGATCTGGGAGACCCAGTACTTC.

This rearrangement joins TRBV28 to TRBJ1-1; D unresolved. Germline CDR1 is MDHEN and CDR2 is SYDVKM. Deletions cut 3 bases from V and 5 bases from J, with 16 bases between. This CDR3 is built from 15 residues. The CDR3 nucleotides are TGTGCCAGCAGTTTTGAGGGTGGAGGAAAAACTGAAGCTTTCTTT. Translating gives CASSFEGGGKTEAFF.

This chain uses TRBV6-1 with TRBJ2-3, with 10 bases matching TRBD2. V lost 2 bases and J lost 5; bases outside the gene matches: 4. Germline values: CDR1 MNHNS, CDR2 SASEGT. CDR3 length: 15 amino acids. The CDR3 protein is CASSERLAGVDTQYF. CDR3 in DNA: TGTGCCAGCAGTGAAAGGCTAGCGGGAGTAGATACGCAGTATTTT.

This chain uses TRBV6-5 with TRBJ1-1; 7 bases line up with TRBD1. With V trimmed by 4 bases and J by 4 bases, 6 bases remained unmatched. CDR3 length: 14 residues. Germline lookup yields CDR1 MNHEY and CDR2 SVGAGI. CDR3 nucleotides: TGTGCCAGCAGTTCGACAGGGAGGGGCACTGAAGCTTTCTTT. Protein product: CASSSTGRGTEAFF.